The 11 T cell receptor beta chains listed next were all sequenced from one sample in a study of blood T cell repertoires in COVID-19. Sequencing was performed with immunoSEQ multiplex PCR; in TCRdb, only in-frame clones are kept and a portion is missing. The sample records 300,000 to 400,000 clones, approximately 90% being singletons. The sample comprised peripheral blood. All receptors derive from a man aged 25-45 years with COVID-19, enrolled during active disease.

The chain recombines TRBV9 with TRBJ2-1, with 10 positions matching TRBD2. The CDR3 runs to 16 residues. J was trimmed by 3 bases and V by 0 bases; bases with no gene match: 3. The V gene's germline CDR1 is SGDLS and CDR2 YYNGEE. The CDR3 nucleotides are TGTGCCAGCAGCGTAGGTTGGACTAGCGGCTACAATGAGCAGTTCTTC. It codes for CASSVGWTSGYNEQFF.

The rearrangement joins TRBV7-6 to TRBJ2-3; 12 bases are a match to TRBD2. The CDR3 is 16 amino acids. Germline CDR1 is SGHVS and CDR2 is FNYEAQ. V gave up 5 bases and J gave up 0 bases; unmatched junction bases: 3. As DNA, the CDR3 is TGTGCCAGCAGCGCCGGGACTAGCGGGAGCACAGATACGCAGTATTTT. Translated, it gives CASSAGTSGSTDTQYF.

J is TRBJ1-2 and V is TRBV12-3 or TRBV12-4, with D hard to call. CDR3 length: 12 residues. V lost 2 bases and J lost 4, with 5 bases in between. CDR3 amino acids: CASSLTGYGYTF. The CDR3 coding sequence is TGTGCCAGCAGTTTAACGGGCTATGGCTACACCTTC.

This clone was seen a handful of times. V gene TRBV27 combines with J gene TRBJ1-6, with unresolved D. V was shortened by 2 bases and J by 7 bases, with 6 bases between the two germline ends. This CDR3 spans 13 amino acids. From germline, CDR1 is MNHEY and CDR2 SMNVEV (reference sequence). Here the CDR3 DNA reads TGTGCCAGCAGTTTAGTCGGGAATTCACCCCTCCACTTT. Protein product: CASSLVGNSPLHF.

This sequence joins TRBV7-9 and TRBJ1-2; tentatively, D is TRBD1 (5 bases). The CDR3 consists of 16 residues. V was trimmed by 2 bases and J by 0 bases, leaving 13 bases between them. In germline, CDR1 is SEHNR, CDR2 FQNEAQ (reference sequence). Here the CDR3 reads CASSLSLTASNYGYTF. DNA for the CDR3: TGTGCCAGCAGCTTATCTCTGACAGCCTCTAACTATGGCTACACCTTC.

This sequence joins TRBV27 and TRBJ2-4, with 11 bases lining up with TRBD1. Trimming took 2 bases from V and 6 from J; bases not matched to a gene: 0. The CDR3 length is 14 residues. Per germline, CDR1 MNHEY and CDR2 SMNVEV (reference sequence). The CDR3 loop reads CASSLGTGGNIQYF. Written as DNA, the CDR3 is TGTGCCAGCAGTTTAGGGACAGGGGGAAACATTCAGTACTTC.

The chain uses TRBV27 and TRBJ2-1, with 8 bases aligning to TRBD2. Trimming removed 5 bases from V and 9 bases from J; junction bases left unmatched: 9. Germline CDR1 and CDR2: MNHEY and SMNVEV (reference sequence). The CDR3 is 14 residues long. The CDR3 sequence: CASSLGTSGSEQFF. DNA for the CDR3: TGTGCCAGCAGTCTGGGGACTAGTGGTAGTGAGCAGTTCTTC.

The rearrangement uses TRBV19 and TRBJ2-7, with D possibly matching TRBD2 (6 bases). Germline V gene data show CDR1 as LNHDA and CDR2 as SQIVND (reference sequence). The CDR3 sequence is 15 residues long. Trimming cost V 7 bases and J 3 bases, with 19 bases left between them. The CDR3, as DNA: TGTGCCAGTACTCAGACGCCGGGGGTCCTCTACGAGCAGTACTTC. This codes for CASTQTPGVLYEQYF.

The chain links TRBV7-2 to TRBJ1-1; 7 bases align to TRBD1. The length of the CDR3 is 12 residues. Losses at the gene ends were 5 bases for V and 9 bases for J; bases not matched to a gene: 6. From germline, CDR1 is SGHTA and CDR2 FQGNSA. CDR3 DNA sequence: TGTGCCAGCAGCCGCACGGGACAGCAAGCTTTCTTT. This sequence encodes CASSRTGQQAFF.

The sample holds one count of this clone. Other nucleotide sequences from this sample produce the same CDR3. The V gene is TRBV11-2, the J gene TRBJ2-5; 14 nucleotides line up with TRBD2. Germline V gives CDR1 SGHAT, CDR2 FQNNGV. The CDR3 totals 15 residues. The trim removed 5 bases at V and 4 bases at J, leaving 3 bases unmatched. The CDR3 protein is CASSLTSGGAETQYF. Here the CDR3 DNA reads TGTGCCAGCAGCCTGACTAGCGGGGGGGCAGAGACCCAGTACTTC.

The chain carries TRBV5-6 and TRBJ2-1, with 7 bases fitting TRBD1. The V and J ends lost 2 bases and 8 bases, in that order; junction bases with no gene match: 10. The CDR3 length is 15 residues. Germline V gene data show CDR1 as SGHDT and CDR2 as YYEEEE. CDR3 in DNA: TGTGCCAGCAGCTTCGAGCCGGGACAGCTGTATGAGCAGTTCTTC. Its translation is CASSFEPGQLYEQFF.